This note documents a single T cell receptor beta chain sequence. This PCR relied on a set of 60 Vbeta primers and 13 Jbeta primers. The table came from immunoSEQ multiplex PCR; TCRdb's copy has only in-frame clones and leaves some out. The sample carries roughly 130,000 clones, 80% recorded once. The source of the sample is a study of cytomegalovirus exposure and HLA in healthy donors. The CDR3 totals 17 residues. CDR1 is GTSNPN, CDR2 SVGIG, per germline (reference sequence). The trim removed 4 bases at V and 2 bases at J, leaving 13 bases unmatched. The sequenced sample was PBMCs. The sequence derives from a male donor in good health and CMV-seronegative. The gene calls are TRBV30 and TRBJ2-2; 7 bases map to TRBD2. The CDR3 is CAWTRERLADNTGELFF. In DNA form, the CDR3 reads TGTGCCTGGACCCGAGAGAGACTAGCAGATAACACCGGGGAGCTGTTTTTT.